This passage covers 23 T cell receptor beta chains from one sample sequenced in a study of T cells in Graves' hyperthyroidism and ophthalmopathy. The source material, RNA transcripts, was used to amplify TCR beta CDR3 regions. A set of HTBI primers served as the primers for a first-round RT-PCR of the TCR CDR3. TCRdb called the multiplex PCR reads again in MiXCR, with one record for every CDR3 protein. The sample has 300,000 to 450,000 distinct CDR3 sequences; just under 25% are singletons. Sequencing was carried out using blood. The receptors stem from a man aged 50 to 60 with Graves' hyperthyroidism.

This rearrangement joins TRBV6-1 to TRBJ1-4; tentative D call: TRBD1 (5 bases). Germline loops: CDR1 MNHNS, CDR2 SASEGT. This CDR3 region has 13 residues. Trimming took 10 bases from V and 8 from J, leaving 17 bases between them. The CDR3 DNA is TGTGCCACTACACCTCGGCAGGGCGAAAAACTGTTTTTT. As protein: CATTPRQGEKLFF.

The rearrangement links TRBV27 to TRBJ1-1, with 9 bases that match TRBD1. This CDR3 is built from 15 residues. The V segment lost 6 bases and the J segment 1 base; nucleotides outside the gene matches: 6. From germline, CDR1 is MNHEY and CDR2 SMNVEV (reference sequence). In DNA form, the CDR3 reads TGTGCCAGCAGGATGACACAGGGGGCGAACACTGAAGCTTTCTTT. Translation gives CASRMTQGANTEAFF.

The chain links TRBV5-1 to TRBJ2-5, with D possibly TRBD1 on 5 matching bases. CDR1 and CDR2 from the germline V gene are SGHRS and YFSETQ. Between the trimmed V and J ends, which lost 6 bases and 3 bases, there was a span of 15 bases. CDR3 length: 14 amino acids. CDR3 DNA: TGCGCCAGCACCCAGACAGTAGGAAAAGAGACCCAGTACTTC. Residues: CASTQTVGKETQYF.

This clonotype was counted ten times or more. The V and J genes are TRBV2 and TRBJ1-5, with TRBD1 identical over 8 bases. Germline values: CDR1 SNHLY, CDR2 FYNNEI. The V gene end was trimmed by 7 bases and the J gene end by 6 bases; junction bases not matched to a gene: 14. This CDR3 spans 16 amino acids. This CDR3 reads CASTPRSGGLGQPQHF. The CDR3 DNA is TGTGCCAGCACTCCTCGCTCAGGGGGCCTCGGTCAGCCCCAGCATTTT.

This clonotype was seen only a few times. The chain combines TRBV20-1 with TRBJ2-1; TRBD1 is a possible D gene (5 bases). The CDR3 sequence is 15 residues long. V was trimmed by 2 bases and J by 0 bases, leaving 11 bases between them. Germline V CDR1 and CDR2: DFQATT, SNEGSKA (reference sequence). CDR3 sequence reads: CSARRDSLSYNEQFF. In DNA form, the CDR3 reads TGCAGTGCTAGACGAGACAGCCTCTCCTACAATGAGCAGTTCTTC.

In this sample, this clonotype turned up a few times. At one boundary the junction diverges from the germline segment, which might be a read error. This sequence joins TRBV5-1 and TRBJ2-7; no clear D gene. The germline V gene encodes CDR1 SGHRS and CDR2 YFSETQ. The CDR3 is 14 residues long. Here the CDR3 reads CASSLGYGNYEQYF. DNA for the CDR3: TGCGCCAGCAGTTTGGGGTACGGAAACTACGAGCAGTACTTC. Drawing the rest from reference TRBV5-1 and TRBJ2-7, the complete variable domain is KAGVTQTPRYLIKTRGQQVTLSCSPISGHRSVSWYQQTPGQGLQFLFEYFSETQRNKGNFPGRFSGRQFSNSRSEMNVSTLELGDSALYLCASSLGYGNYEQYFGPGTRLTVT.

The gene calls are TRBV7-9 and TRBJ2-3; D is ambiguous. V was trimmed by 1 base and J by 2 bases, leaving 13 bases between them. The CDR3 is 16 residues long. Per the germline V gene, CDR1 is SEHNR and CDR2 is FQNEAQ (reference sequence). CDR3 sequence: CASSLEGGVNTDTQYF. CDR3 in DNA: TGTGCCAGCAGCTTAGAAGGCGGAGTTAACACAGATACGCAGTATTTT. The full variable domain, its missing parts supplied by reference TRBV7-9 and TRBJ2-3, is DTGVSQNPRHKITKRGQNVTFRCDPISEHNRLYWYRQTLGQGPEFLTYFQNEAQLEKSRLLSDRFSAERPKGSFSTLEIQRTEQGDSAMYLCASSLEGGVNTDTQYFGPGTRLTVL.

There are a few counts of this clonotype. V usage is TRBV2 and J usage is TRBJ2-2, with TRBD1 identical over 9 bases. After removal of 2 bases from V and 4 bases from J, the junction contained 5 bases not matched to a gene. The CDR3 length is 16 residues. CDR1 is SNHLY and CDR2 is FYNNEI in the germline V gene. The CDR3 nucleotides read TGTGCCAGCAGTGAATTGGGACAGGGCTTCACCGGGGAGCTGTTTTTT. It encodes CASSELGQGFTGELFF.

This clonotype was observed a few times. V gene TRBV15 combines with J gene TRBJ2-7, with D hard to call. V was cut by 1 base and J by 4 bases, with 5 bases left in between. The CDR3 spans 12 residues. The germline V gene encodes CDR1 LNHNV and CDR2 YYDKDF (reference sequence). The CDR3 here is CATSRAGYEQYF. As DNA, the CDR3 is TGTGCCACCAGCAGAGCTGGTTACGAGCAGTACTTC.

This clonotype was recorded at least ten times. This sequence joins TRBV12-3 or TRBV12-4 and TRBJ2-1, with D unresolved. With 2 bases removed from V and 4 bases from J, the gap between germline ends came to 15 bases. The CDR3 runs 16 residues. CDR3 region: CASSLSGGPGYNEQFF. CDR3 DNA: TGTGCCAGCAGTTTATCTGGTGGCCCCGGGTACAATGAGCAGTTCTTC.

The chain recombines TRBV20-1 with TRBJ2-1; TRBD2 might be the D (6 bases). The CDR3 covers 16 residues. V was trimmed by 0 bases and J by 4 bases, leaving 16 bases between them. Looked up from germline, CDR1 is DFQATT and CDR2 is SNEGSKA (reference sequence). The CDR3 nucleotides are TGCAGTGCTAGAGAGCTTCCGGGAGAAGAGTACAATGAGCAGTTCTTC. Its translation: CSARELPGEEYNEQFF.

This clonotype was counted at least ten times. The chain carries TRBV7-9 and TRBJ2-1, with a possible D match to TRBD2 (6 bases). CDR3 size: 15 residues. V was trimmed by 1 base and J by 4 bases, leaving 11 bases between them. The germline V gene has CDR1 SEHNR and CDR2 FQNEAQ (reference sequence). The CDR3 reads CASSLDAGTYNEQFF. CDR3 nucleotide sequence: TGTGCCAGCAGCTTAGACGCGGGAACATACAATGAGCAGTTCTTC.

V gene TRBV20-1 combines with J gene TRBJ1-4, with no clear D. V lost 1 base and J lost 0, with 15 bases in between. Looked up from germline, CDR1 is DFQATT and CDR2 is SNEGSKA (reference sequence). CDR3 length equals 17 residues. The CDR3 bases are TGCAGTGCTAGAGCCCGAAATCTGACGGCAACTAATGAAAAACTGTTTTTT. Residues: CSARARNLTATNEKLFF.

The chain is built from TRBV7-3 and TRBJ2-7; TRBD2 agrees at 12 bases. Per germline, CDR1 SGHTA and CDR2 FQGTGA. The V gene end was trimmed by 5 bases and the J gene end by 0 bases; junction bases not matched to a gene: 8. The CDR3 length is 17 residues. The DNA for the CDR3 is TGTGCCAGCAGCCTAGCGGGAGGGCCTGAGAGCTCCTACGAGCAGTACTTC. It yields the protein CASSLAGGPESSYEQYF.

The chain links TRBV6-1 to TRBJ1-4; 7 bases are a match to TRBD1. After removal of 1 base from V and 8 bases from J, the junction contained 1 base not matched to a gene. CDR1 and CDR2 from the germline V gene are MNHNS and SASEGT. The length of the CDR3 is 13 residues. The CDR3 coding sequence is TGTGCCAGCAGTGAAGTGGACAGGGAAAAACTGTTTTTT. It codes for CASSEVDREKLFF.

This chain uses TRBV27 with TRBJ1-2; D is ambiguous. CDR3 length: 13 amino acids. The V gene lost 4 bases and the J gene lost 6 bases, with 12 bases spanning the gap. The V gene's germline CDR1 is MNHEY and CDR2 SMNVEV (reference sequence). CDR3: CASSSEVSDGYTF. The CDR3 bases are TGTGCCAGCAGTTCGGAAGTTAGTGATGGCTACACCTTC.

The chain is built from TRBV12-3 or TRBV12-4 and TRBJ1-2; tentatively, D is TRBD1 (5 bases). Trimming removed 6 bases at V and 2 bases at J, with 10 bases between. The CDR3 has 13 amino acids. DNA of the CDR3: TGTGCCAGCAGCGGGGGTGGGAACTATGGCTACACCTTC. Translated: CASSGGGNYGYTF.

This rearrangement joins TRBV25-1 to TRBJ1-4; 7 bases are shared with TRBD1. This CDR3 comprises 13 residues. The V gene end was trimmed by 7 bases and the J gene end by 8 bases; junction bases not matched to a gene: 7. Per germline, CDR1 MGHDK and CDR2 SYGVNS. The CDR3 nucleotides are TGTGCCAGCACCACTGCAGGGGGAGAAAAACTGTTTTTT. This translates into CASTTAGGEKLFF.

This clonotype was observed a handful of times. The chain couples TRBV12-3 or TRBV12-4 to TRBJ2-3, with D possibly TRBD2 on 6 matching bases. This CDR3 contains 14 residues. The V end lost 3 bases, the J end lost 4 bases, and 11 bases lay between the germline ends. CDR3 amino acids: CASSLEGAPDTQYF. The CDR3, as DNA: TGTGCCAGCAGTTTGGAGGGAGCCCCAGATACGCAGTATTTT.

This clonotype was found a few times. A single base separates this from a much larger clone, so it may be a read error. The CDR3 spells CASSLVSTYEQYF. CDR3 bases: TGTGCCAGCAGCTTGGTCAGTACCTACGAGCAGTACTTC. This chain uses TRBV5-6 with TRBJ2-7; D remains ambiguous. V dropped 0 bases and J dropped 2 bases, with 6 bases sitting between them. The length of the CDR3 is 13 residues. CDR1 and CDR2 from the germline V gene are SGHDT and YYEEEE.

This clonotype has just a few counts. The chain carries TRBV10-2 and TRBJ1-2; tentatively, D is TRBD1 (5 bases). This CDR3 is built from 16 residues. The germline gives CDR1 WSHSY, CDR2 SAAADI. V gave up 2 bases and J gave up 3 bases, with 16 bases separating them. CDR3 nucleotide sequence: TGCGCCAGCAGTGAGGTGGGAGGGGTGGTTGACTATGGCTACACCTTC. This translates into CASSEVGGVVDYGYTF.

The sample holds a few counts of this clonotype. The chain is built from TRBV6-1 and TRBJ2-3, with D hard to call. V lost 2 bases, J lost 2 bases, and 14 bases lay in between. Germline V gene data show CDR1 as MNHNS and CDR2 as SASEGT. The CDR3 has 16 amino acids. The CDR3 loop is CASSETTELSTDTQYF. DNA for the CDR3: TGTGCCAGCAGTGAAACAACAGAGCTTTCCACAGATACGCAGTATTTT.

This clonotype was picked up many times. V and J are TRBV2 and TRBJ2-3, with 14 bases aligning to TRBD2. There are 15 residues in the CDR3. The germline V gene has CDR1 SNHLY and CDR2 FYNNEI. V gave up 4 bases and J gave up 5 bases; unmatched junction bases: 2. The CDR3 coding sequence is TGTGCCAGCAGTGCGGGACTAGCGGGAGTAGATACGCAGTATTTT. Encoded protein: CASSAGLAGVDTQYF.